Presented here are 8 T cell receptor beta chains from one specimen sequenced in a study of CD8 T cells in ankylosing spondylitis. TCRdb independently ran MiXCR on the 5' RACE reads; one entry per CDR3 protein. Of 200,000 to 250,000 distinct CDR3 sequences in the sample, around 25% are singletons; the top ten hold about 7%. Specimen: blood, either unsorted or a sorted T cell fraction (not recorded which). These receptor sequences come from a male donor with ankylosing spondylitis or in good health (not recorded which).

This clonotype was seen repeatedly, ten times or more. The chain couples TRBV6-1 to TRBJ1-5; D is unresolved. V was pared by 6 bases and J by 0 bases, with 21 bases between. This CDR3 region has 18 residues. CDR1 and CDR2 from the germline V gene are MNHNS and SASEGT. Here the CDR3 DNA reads TGTGCCAGCAGGGACCCCACGGTCGGATCCCTTAGCAATCAGCCCCAGCATTTT. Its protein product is CASRDPTVGSLSNQPQHF.

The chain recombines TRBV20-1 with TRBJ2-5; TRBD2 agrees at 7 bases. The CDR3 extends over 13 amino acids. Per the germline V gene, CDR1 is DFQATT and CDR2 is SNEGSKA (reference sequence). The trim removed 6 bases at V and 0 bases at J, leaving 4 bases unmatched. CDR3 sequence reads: CSAETSYQETQYF. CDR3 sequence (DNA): TGCAGTGCAGAGACTAGCTACCAAGAGACCCAGTACTTC.

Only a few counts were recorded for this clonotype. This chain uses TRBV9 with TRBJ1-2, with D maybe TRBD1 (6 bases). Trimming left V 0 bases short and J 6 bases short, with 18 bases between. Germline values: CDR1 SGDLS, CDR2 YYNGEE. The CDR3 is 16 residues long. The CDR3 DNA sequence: TGTGCCAGCAGCGTAGATCCAGGGCAGGGGAGGAATGGCTACACCTTC. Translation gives CASSVDPGQGRNGYTF.

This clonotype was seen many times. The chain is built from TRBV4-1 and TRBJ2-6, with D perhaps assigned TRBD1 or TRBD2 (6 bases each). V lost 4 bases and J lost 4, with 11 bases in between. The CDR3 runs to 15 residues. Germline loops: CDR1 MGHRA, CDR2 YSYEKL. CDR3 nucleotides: TGCGCCAGCAGCCCAAGAGGGGGGGGGGCCAACGTCCTGACTTTC. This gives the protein CASSPRGGGANVLTF.

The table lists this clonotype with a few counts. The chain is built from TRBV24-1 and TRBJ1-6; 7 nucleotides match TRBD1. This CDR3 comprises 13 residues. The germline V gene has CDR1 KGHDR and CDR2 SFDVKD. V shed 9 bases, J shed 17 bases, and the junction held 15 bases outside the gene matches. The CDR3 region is CATPMTGTDDFHF. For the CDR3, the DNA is TGTGCCACCCCTATGACCGGGACAGACGATTTCCACTTT.

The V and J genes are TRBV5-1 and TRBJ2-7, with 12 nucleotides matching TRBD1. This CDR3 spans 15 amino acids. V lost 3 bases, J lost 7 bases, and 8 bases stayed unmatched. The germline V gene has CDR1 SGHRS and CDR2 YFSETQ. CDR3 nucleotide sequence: TGCGCCAGCAGCTCCTCCGGGACAGGGGGCGCAGAGCAGTACTTC. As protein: CASSSSGTGGAEQYF.

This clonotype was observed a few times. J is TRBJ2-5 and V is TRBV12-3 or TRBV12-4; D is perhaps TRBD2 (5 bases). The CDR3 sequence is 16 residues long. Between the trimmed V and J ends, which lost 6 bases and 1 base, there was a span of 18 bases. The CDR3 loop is CASSRASGSLQETQYF. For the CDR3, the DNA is TGTGCCAGCAGCCGGGCGAGCGGTTCCCTCCAAGAGACCCAGTACTTC.

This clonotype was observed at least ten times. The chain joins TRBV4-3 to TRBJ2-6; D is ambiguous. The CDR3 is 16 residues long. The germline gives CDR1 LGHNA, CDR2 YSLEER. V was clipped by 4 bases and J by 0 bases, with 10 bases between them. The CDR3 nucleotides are TGCGCCAGCAGCCTTAATCTTGGCTCTGGGGCCAACGTCCTGACTTTC. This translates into CASSLNLGSGANVLTF.